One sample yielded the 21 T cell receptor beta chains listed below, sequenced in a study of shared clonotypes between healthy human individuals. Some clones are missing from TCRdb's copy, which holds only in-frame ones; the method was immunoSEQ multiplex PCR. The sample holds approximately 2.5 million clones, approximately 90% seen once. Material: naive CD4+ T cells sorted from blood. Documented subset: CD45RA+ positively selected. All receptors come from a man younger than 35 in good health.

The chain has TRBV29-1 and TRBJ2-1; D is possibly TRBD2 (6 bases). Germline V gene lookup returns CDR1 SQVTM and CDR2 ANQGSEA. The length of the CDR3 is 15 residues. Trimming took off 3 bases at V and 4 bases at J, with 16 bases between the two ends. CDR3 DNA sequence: TGCAGCGTTGATACTAGGCTAGCGAGATACAATGAGCAGTTCTTC. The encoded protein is CSVDTRLARYNEQFF.

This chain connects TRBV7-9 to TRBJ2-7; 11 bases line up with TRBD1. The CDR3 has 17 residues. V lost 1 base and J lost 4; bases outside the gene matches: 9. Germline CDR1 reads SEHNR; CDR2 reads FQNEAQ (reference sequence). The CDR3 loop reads CASSLGTGGSLAYEQYF. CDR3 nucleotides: TGTGCCAGCAGCTTAGGGACAGGGGGCAGTTTGGCGTACGAGCAGTACTTC.

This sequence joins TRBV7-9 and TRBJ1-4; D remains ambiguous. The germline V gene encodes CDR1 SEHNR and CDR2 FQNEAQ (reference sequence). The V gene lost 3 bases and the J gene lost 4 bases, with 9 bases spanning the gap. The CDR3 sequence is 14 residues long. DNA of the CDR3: TGTGCCAGCAGCTTTAACAGCCTTAATGAAAAACTGTTTTTT. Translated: CASSFNSLNEKLFF. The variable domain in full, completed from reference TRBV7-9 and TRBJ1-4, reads DTGVSQNPRHKITKRGQNVTFRCDPISEHNRLYWYRQTLGQGPEFLTYFQNEAQLEKSRLLSDRFSAERPKGSFSTLEIQRTEQGDSAMYLCASSFNSLNEKLFFGSGTQLSVL.

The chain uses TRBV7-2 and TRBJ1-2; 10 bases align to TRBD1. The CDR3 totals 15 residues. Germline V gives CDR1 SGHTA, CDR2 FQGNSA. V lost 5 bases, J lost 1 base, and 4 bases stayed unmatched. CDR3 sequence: CASSGRTGGNYGYTF. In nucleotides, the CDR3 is TGTGCCAGCAGCGGCCGGACAGGGGGTAACTATGGCTACACCTTC.

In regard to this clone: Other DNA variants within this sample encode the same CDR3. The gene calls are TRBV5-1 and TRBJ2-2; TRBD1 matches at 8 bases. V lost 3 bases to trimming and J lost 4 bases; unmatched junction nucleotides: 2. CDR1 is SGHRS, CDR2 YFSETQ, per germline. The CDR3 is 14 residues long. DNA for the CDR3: TGCGCCAGCAGCTCCGGACAGGGCACCGGGGAGCTGTTTTTT. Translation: CASSSGQGTGELFF.

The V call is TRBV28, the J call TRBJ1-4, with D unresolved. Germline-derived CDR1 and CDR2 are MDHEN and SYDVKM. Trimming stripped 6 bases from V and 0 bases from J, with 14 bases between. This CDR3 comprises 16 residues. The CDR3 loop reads CASSLIAATTNEKLFF. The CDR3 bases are TGTGCCAGCAGCTTGATTGCTGCCACAACTAATGAAAAACTGTTTTTT.

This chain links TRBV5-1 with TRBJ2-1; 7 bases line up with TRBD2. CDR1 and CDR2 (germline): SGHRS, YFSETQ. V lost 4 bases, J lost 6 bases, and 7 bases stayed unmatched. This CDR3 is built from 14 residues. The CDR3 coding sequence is TGCGCCAGCAGCAACATAGCGGGTCTCAATGAGCAGTTCTTC. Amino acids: CASSNIAGLNEQFF.

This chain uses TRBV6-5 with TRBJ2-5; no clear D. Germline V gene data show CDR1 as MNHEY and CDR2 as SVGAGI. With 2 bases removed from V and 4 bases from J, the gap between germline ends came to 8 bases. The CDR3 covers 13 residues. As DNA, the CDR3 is TGTGCCAGCAGTTACGGGCAGGCAGAGACCCAGTACTTC. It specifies CASSYGQAETQYF.

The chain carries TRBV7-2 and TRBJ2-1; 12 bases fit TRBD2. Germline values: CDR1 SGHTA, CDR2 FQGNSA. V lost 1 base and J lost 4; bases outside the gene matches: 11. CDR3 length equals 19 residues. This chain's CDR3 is CASSLELRAGLAGYNEQFF. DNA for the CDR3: TGTGCCAGCAGCTTAGAGTTAAGGGCTGGACTAGCGGGATACAATGAGCAGTTCTTC.

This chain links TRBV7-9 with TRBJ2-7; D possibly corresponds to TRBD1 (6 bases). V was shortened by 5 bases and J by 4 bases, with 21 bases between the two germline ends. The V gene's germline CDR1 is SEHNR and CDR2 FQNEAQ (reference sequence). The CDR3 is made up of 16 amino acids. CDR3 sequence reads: CASSKPNRVGAYEQYF. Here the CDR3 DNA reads TGTGCCAGCAGCAAACCCAACAGGGTAGGGGCTTACGAGCAGTACTTC.

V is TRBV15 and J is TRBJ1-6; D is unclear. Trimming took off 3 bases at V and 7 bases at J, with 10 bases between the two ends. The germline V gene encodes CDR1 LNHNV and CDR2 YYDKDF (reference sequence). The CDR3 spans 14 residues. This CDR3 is CATSRGQENSPLHF. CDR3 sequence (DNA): TGTGCCACCAGCAGGGGTCAGGAGAATTCACCCCTCCACTTT. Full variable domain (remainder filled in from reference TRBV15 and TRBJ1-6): DAMVIQNPRYQVTQFGKPVTLSCSQTLNHNVMYWYQQKSSQAPKLLFHYYDKDFNNEADTPDNFQSRRPNTSFCFLDIRSPGLGDTAMYLCATSRGQENSPLHFGNGTRLTVT.

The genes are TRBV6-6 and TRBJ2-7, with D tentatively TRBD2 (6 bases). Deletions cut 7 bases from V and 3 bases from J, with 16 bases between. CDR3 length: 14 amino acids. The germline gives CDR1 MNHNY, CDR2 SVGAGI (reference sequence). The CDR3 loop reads CASTRSTSSYEQYF. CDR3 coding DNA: TGTGCCAGCACCCGGTCTACTAGCAGCTACGAGCAGTACTTC.

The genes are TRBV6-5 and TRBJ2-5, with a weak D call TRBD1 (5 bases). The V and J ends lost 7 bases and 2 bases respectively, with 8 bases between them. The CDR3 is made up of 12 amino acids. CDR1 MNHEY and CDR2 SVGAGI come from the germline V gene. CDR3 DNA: TGTGCCAGCATGACAGCACAAGAGACCCAGTACTTC. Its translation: CASMTAQETQYF.

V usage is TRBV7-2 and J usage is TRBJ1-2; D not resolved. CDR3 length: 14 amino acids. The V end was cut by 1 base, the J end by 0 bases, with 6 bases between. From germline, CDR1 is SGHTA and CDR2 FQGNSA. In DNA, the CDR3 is TGTGCCAGCAGCTTAGAGGGCGCTAACTATGGCTACACCTTC. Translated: CASSLEGANYGYTF.

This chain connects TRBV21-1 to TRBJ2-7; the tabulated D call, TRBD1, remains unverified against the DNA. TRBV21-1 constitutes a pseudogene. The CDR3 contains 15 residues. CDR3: CASSPPTGKCNEQYF. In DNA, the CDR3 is TGTGCCAGCAGCCCGCCGACAGGGAAGTGCAACGAGCAGTACTTC.

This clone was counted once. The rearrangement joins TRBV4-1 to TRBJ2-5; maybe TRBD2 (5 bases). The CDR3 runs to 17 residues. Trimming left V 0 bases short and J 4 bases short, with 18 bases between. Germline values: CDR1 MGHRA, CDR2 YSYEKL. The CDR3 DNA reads TGCGCCAGCAGCCAAGACTCACCGCCGGTCCGGGGAGAGACCCAGTACTTC. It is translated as CASSQDSPPVRGETQYF.

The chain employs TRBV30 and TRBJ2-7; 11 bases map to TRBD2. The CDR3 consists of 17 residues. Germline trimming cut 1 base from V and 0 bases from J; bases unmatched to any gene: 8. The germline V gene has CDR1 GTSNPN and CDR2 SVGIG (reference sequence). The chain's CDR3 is CAWSAGTSGYNSYEQYF. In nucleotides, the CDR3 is TGTGCCTGGAGTGCCGGGACTAGCGGTTACAACTCCTACGAGCAGTACTTC.

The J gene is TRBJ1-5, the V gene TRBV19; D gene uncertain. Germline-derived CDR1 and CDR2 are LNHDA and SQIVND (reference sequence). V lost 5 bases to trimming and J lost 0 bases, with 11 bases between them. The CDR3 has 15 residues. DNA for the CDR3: TGTGCCAGTAGTGACAATAGCCTTAGCAATCAGCCCCAGCATTTT. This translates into CASSDNSLSNQPQHF.

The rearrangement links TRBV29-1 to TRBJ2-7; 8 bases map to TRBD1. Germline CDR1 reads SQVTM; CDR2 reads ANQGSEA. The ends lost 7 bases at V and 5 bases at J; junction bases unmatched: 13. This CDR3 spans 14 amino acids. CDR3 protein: CSEVEGQVPHEQYF. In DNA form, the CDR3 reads TGCAGCGAAGTGGAGGGACAGGTGCCCCACGAGCAGTACTTC.

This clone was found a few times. This chain's CDR3 is CAWGMGDRSINTEAFF. The CDR3, as DNA: TGTGCCTGGGGGATGGGGGACAGGTCCATCAACACTGAAGCTTTCTTT. V gene TRBV30 combines with J gene TRBJ1-1; 8 bases are shared with TRBD1. This CDR3 region has 16 residues. Per the germline V gene, CDR1 is GTSNPN and CDR2 is SVGIG (reference sequence). Trimming at V came to 5 bases and at J to 2 bases, leaving 13 bases not matched to a gene. The full variable domain, in which reference TRBV30 and TRBJ1-1 provide the parts outside the CDR3, is SQTIHQWPATLVQPVGSPLSLECTVEGTSNPNLYWYRQAAGRGLQLLFYSVGIGQISSEVPQNLSASRPQDRQFILSSKKLLLSDSGFYLCAWGMGDRSINTEAFFGQGTRLTVV.

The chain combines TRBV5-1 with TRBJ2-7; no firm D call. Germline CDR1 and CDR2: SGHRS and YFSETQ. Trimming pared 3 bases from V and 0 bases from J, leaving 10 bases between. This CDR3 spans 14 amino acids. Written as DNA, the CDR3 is TGCGCCAGCAGCTACACGGCCCTCTCCTACGAGCAGTACTTC. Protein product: CASSYTALSYEQYF.